This T cell receptor beta chain was obtained from a study of T cell responses to AZD1222 COVID-19 vaccine. Turning to the study itself: Second doses at about 4 or about 12 weeks were pooled. Whole-study results and caveats: AZD1222 recipients seropositive at baseline numbered only six. Females outnumbered males among donors, who were mostly white British; clonal diversity was possibly underestimated. Repertoire sampling occurred only after the peak T cell response.

Clones were sequenced by immunoSEQ multiplex PCR, and TCRdb holds only the in-frame ones, with some missing. The sample contains approximately 100,000 clones, just under 95% of which appear only once. Note on this clone: Antigen: not known.

The length of the CDR3 is 15 residues. V dropped 0 bases and J dropped 3 bases, with 9 bases sitting between them. Looked up from germline, CDR1 is MGHRA and CDR2 is YSYEKL. Specimen: peripheral blood, collected on day 0 of AZD1222 vaccination. The origin of this receptor is an adult in good health. This rearrangement joins TRBV4-1 to TRBJ1-5, with D tentatively TRBD1 (5 bases). CDR3 sequence (DNA): TGCGCCAGCAGCCAAGAGTACGGGGCCAATCAGCCCCAGCATTTT. Encoded protein: CASSQEYGANQPQHF.